These 7 T cell receptor beta chains originate from one sample sequenced in a study of cytomegalovirus exposure and HLA in healthy donors. The PCR made use of 60 Vbeta and 13 Jbeta primers. The method was immunoSEQ multiplex PCR; TCRdb's version includes in-frame clones alone and lacks a portion of them. Among approximately 150,000 clones listed, around 75% were seen once. Material: PBMCs. Receptor source: a male donor in good health and CMV-seronegative.

The chain has TRBV2 and TRBJ2-1; D ambiguous. Germline assignment: CDR1 SNHLY and CDR2 FYNNEI. This CDR3 region has 11 residues. Trimming took 7 bases from V and 4 from J, leaving 5 bases between them. The DNA of the CDR3 is TGTGCCAGCACGCAGTACAATGAGCAGTTCTTC. It encodes CASTQYNEQFF. The full variable domain, rest sourced from reference TRBV2 and TRBJ2-1, is EPEVTQTPSHQVTQMGQEVILRCVPISNHLYFYWYRQILGQKVEFLVSFYNNEISEKSEIFDDQFSVERPDGSNFTLKIRSTKLEDSAMYFCASTQYNEQFFGPGTRLTVL.

The chain employs TRBV20-1 and TRBJ2-1, with unresolved D. This CDR3 is built from 11 residues. Trimming cost V 5 bases and J 7 bases, with 9 bases left between them. CDR1 is DFQATT, CDR2 SNEGSKA, per germline (reference sequence). CDR3 residues: CSAGLYNEQFF. CDR3 nucleotides: TGCAGTGCTGGGCTCTATAATGAGCAGTTCTTC.

The chain is built from TRBV19 and TRBJ1-5; tentative D call: TRBD1 (5 bases). The CDR3 runs to 18 residues. Germline V gene lookup returns CDR1 LNHDA and CDR2 SQIVND (reference sequence). Deletions cut 7 bases from V and 0 bases from J, with 22 bases between. For the CDR3, the DNA is TGTGCCAGTATCGGAGCGGGGGGACTATTCAATAGCAATCAGCCCCAGCATTTT. Translation gives CASIGAGGLFNSNQPQHF.

As DNA, the CDR3 is TGTGCCAGCAGTTACTTTCCAACAAACTATGGCTACACCTTC. Amino acids: CASSYFPTNYGYTF. V and J are TRBV6-6 and TRBJ1-2; D not certain. The CDR3 totals 14 residues. CDR1 MNHNY and CDR2 SVGAGI come from the germline V gene (reference sequence). The V end was cut by 1 base, the J end by 2 bases, with 8 bases between.

This chain connects TRBV7-2 to TRBJ1-1, with D perhaps TRBD1 (6 bases). The CDR3 is 14 residues long. V was clipped by 5 bases and J by 4 bases, with 14 bases between them. CDR1 is SGHTA and CDR2 is FQGNSA in the germline V gene. The CDR3 nucleotides are TGTGCCAGCAGCCCAGAAGGGGGATTCACTGAAGCTTTCTTT. It translates to CASSPEGGFTEAFF.

The chain is built from TRBV27 and TRBJ2-7; TRBD1 agrees at 7 bases. CDR1 is MNHEY, CDR2 SMNVEV, per germline (reference sequence). V shed 5 bases and J 5 bases; nucleotides not matched to a gene: 15. This CDR3 has 16 amino acids. CDR3 nucleotides: TGTGCCAGCAGTCATAGGACAGGTTTGACTCTCAACGAGCAGTACTTC. It specifies CASSHRTGLTLNEQYF.

The rearrangement uses TRBV27 and TRBJ2-7; 9 bases match TRBD1. The CDR3 extends over 16 amino acids. The ends lost 2 bases at V and 5 bases at J; junction bases unmatched: 10. Per the germline V gene, CDR1 is MNHEY and CDR2 is SMNVEV (reference sequence). CDR3 in amino acids: CASSLTGTGKFHEQYF. The CDR3 DNA sequence: TGTGCCAGCAGTTTAACCGGGACAGGGAAGTTCCACGAGCAGTACTTC.